This entry is about one T cell receptor (beta chain). Its antigen is not known. The data are from a study of cytotoxic CD8 clonotypes in ibrutinib-treated CLL. V gave up 3 bases and J gave up 3 bases, with 11 bases separating them. CDR1 LNHDA and CDR2 SQIVND come from the germline V gene (reference sequence). The CDR3 runs to 14 residues. Broader study findings: Ibrutinib response saw clonality rise, and progression saw it return toward baseline. Baseline clonality, above age-matched healthy donor levels, tracked circulating CD8+ T-cell counts.

Investigators sought sequencing depths of between 1 in 200,000 and 1 in 1 million T cells. The method was immunoSEQ multiplex PCR; TCRdb's version includes in-frame clones alone and lacks a portion of them. The table lists roughly 15,000 clones, about 55% of them singletons. The TCR sequence derives from a human donor with chronic lymphocytic leukemia. The input for sequencing was PBMCs, taken at a 24-month disease-progression time point, from a patient treated with ibrutinib. The J gene is TRBJ1-2, the V gene TRBV19; no firm D call. The CDR3 sequence: CASSISSTYYGYTF. In DNA form, the CDR3 reads TGTGCCAGTAGTATTTCTTCGACATACTATGGCTACACCTTC. Full variable domain (remainder filled in from reference TRBV19 and TRBJ1-2): DGGITQSPKYLFRKEGQNVTLSCEQNLNHDAMYWYRQDPGQGLRLIYYSQIVNDFQKGDIAEGYSVSREKKESFPLTVTSAQKNPTAFYLCASSISSTYYGYTFGSGTRLTVV.